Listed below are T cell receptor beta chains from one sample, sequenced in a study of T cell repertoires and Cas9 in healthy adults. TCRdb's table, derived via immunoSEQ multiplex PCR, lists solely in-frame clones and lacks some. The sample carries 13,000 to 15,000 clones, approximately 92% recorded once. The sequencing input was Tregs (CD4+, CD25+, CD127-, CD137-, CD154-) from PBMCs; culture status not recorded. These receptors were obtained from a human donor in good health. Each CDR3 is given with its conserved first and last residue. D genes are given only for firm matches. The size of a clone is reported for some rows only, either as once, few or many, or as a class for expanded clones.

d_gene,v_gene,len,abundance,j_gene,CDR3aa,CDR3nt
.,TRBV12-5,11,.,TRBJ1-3,CASGLSAAIYF,TGTGCTAGTGGTTTGTCGGCCGCCATATATTTT
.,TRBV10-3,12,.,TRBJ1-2,CAISGSNYGYTF,TGTGCCATCAGCGGCAGTAACTATGGCTACACCTTC
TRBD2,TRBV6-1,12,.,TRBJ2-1,CATGGGSSEQFF,TGTGCCACCGGGGGGGGCTCGAGTGAGCAGTTCTTC
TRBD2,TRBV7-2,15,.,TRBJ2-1,CASSGGRAMAHEQFF,TGTGCCAGCAGCGGCGGGAGGGCCATGGCCCATGAGCAGTTCTTC
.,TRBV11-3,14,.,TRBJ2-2,CASSLDPHLGELFF,TGTGCCAGCAGCTTAGACCCACACCTCGGGGAGCTGTTTTTT
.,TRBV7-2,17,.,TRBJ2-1,CASSLYRTSGMRDEQFF,TGTGCCAGCAGCTTATACCGCACCTCGGGTATGAGGGATGAGCAGTTCTTC
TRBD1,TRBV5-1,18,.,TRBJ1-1,CASSLRPSMTGGGAEAFF,TGCGCCAGCAGCTTGCGTCCTAGCATGACAGGGGGCGGGGCTGAAGCTTTCTTT
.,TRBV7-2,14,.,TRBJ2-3,CASSLQVRTDTQYF,TGTGCCAGCAGCTTACAGGTTCGCACAGATACGCAGTATTTT
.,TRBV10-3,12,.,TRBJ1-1,CAISRQNTEAFF,TGTGCCATCTCTAGACAGAACACTGAAGCTTTCTTT
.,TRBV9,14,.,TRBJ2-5,CASSVGNEKETQYF,TGTGCCAGCAGCGTAGGCAATGAAAAAGAGACCCAGTACTTC
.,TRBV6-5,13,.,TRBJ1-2,CASRYTGIFGYTF,TGTGCCAGCAGATATACAGGGATCTTTGGCTACACCTTC
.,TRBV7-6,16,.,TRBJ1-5,CASSLGPGGGITPQHF,TGTGCCAGCAGCTTAGGTCCGGGGGGGGGAATTACGCCCCAGCATTTT
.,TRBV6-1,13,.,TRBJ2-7,CASRTGAPYEQYF,TGTGCCAGCAGAACCGGGGCCCCCTACGAGCAGTACTTC
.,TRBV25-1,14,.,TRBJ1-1,CASSHSPGYTEAFF,TGTGCCAGCAGCCACAGCCCGGGGTACACTGAAGCTTTCTTT
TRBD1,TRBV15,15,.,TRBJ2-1,CATSRARDSYNEQFF,TGTGCCACCAGCAGAGCACGGGACAGCTACAATGAGCAGTTCTTC
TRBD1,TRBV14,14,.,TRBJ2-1,CASSHLDRENEQFF,TGTGCCAGCAGCCACTTAGACAGGGAAAATGAGCAGTTCTTC
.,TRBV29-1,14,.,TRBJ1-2,CSVERGVVNYGYTF,TGCAGCGTTGAAAGAGGGGTTGTTAACTATGGCTACACCTTC
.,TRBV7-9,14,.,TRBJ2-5,CASSLGSGQETQYF,TGTGCCAGCAGCTTAGGTTCCGGACAAGAGACCCAGTACTTC
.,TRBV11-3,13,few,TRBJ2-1,CASSFRGPNEQFF,TGTGCCAGCAGCTTCCGGGGCCCCAATGAGCAGTTCTTC
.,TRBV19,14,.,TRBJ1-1,CATGQPSRGTEAFF,TGTGCCACCGGACAGCCCTCGAGGGGCACTGAAGCTTTCTTT
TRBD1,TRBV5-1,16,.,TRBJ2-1,CASSTGQGGGYDEQFF,TGCGCCAGCAGCACGGGACAGGGTGGTGGGTACGATGAGCAGTTCTTC
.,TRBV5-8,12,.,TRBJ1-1,CASRVRRQKAFF,TGTGCCAGCAGGGTCCGGCGGCAGAAGGCTTTCTTT
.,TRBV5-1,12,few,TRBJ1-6,CASSLGGAPLHF,TGCGCCAGCAGCTTGGGGGGGGCACCCCTCCACTTT
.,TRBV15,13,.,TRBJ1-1,CATSRDVGAEAFF,TGTGCCACCAGCAGAGATGTGGGGGCTGAAGCTTTCTTT
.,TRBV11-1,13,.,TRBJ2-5,CASRYLPQETQYF,TGTGCCAGCAGATACCTACCGCAGGAGACCCAGTACTTC
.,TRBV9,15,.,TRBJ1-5,CASSVSGRVYEPQHF,TGTGCCAGCAGCGTGTCCGGCAGGGTCTACGAGCCCCAGCATTTT
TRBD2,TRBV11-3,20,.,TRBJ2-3,CASTSQAPPAGSTIPDTQYF,TGTGCCAGCACTTCCCAAGCCCCCCCAGCGGGGTCTACGATCCCAGATACGCAGTATTTT
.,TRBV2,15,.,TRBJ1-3,CASSFDGLSGNTIYF,TGTGCCAGCAGCTTCGACGGTTTATCTGGAAACACCATATATTTT
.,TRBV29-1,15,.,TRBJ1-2,CSVPKDGGLNYGYTF,TGCAGCGTCCCAAAGGATGGAGGCCTCAACTATGGCTACACCTTC
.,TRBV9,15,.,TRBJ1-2,CASSVAGFGAAGYTF,TGTGCCAGCAGCGTAGCGGGCTTTGGGGCAGCTGGCTACACCTTC
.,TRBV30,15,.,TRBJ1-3,CAWSVGGTTRNTIYF,TGTGCCTGGAGTGTAGGGGGTACTACGAGAAACACCATATATTTT
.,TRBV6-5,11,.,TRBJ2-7,CASGRSGEQYF,TGTGCCAGCGGACGTTCGGGCGAGCAGTACTTC
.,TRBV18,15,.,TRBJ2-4,CASSPPFWAKNIQYF,TGTGCCAGCTCACCGCCCTTTTGGGCCAAAAACATTCAGTACTTC
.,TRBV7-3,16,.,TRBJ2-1,CASSLMGGASYNEQFF,TGTGCCAGCAGCTTAATGGGCGGGGCCAGCTACAATGAGCAGTTCTTC
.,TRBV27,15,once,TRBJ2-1,CASSLSRNSYNEQFF,TGTGCCAGCAGTTTGTCCAGGAACTCCTACAATGAGCAGTTCTTC
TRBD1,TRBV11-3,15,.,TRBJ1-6,CASSLRGTGASPLHF,TGTGCCAGCAGCTTAAGGGGGACAGGGGCATCACCCCTCCACTTT
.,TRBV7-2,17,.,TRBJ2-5,CASSLEEGGGGLETQYF,TGTGCCAGCAGCTTAGAGGAGGGGGGAGGGGGTCTAGAGACCCAGTACTTC
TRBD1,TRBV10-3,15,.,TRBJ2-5,CAIGAGQGVQETQYF,TGTGCCATCGGGGCGGGACAGGGAGTCCAAGAGACCCAGTACTTC
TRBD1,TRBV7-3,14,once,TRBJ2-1,CASSSGQPYNEQFF,TGTGCCAGCAGCTCGGGACAGCCCTACAATGAGCAGTTCTTC
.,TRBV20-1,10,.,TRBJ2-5,CSARLETQYF,TGCAGTGCTAGACTGGAGACCCAGTACTTC
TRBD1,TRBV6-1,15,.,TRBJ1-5,CASSQNRRGLQPQHF,TGTGCCAGCAGCCAAAATCGCAGGGGGCTTCAGCCCCAGCATTTT
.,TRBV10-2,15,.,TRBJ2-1,CASSGPLSSYNEQFF,TGCGCCAGCTCAGGGCCCCTGAGCTCCTACAATGAGCAGTTCTTC
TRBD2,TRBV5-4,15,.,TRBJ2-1,CASSPASGTYNEQFF,TGTGCCAGCAGCCCTGCTAGCGGGACTTACAATGAGCAGTTCTTC
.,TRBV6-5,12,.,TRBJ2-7,CASSPVNYEQYF,TGTGCCAGCAGTCCAGTGAACTACGAGCAGTACTTC
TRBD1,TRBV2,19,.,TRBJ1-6,CASRGYKPGQPTGGSPLHF,TGTGCCAGCAGGGGGTACAAACCGGGACAGCCTACCGGTGGGTCACCCCTCCACTTT
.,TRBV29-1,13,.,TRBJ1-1,CSASWGSPTPSFF,TGCAGCGCCAGTTGGGGGTCACCCACTCCAAGTTTCTTT
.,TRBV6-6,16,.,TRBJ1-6,CASSYSQSSYNSPLHF,TGTGCCAGCAGTTACTCGCAGAGCTCCTATAATTCACCCCTCCACTTT
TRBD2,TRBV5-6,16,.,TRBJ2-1,CASSLATSGSYNEQFF,TGTGCCAGCAGCTTGGCAACTAGCGGGAGTTACAATGAGCAGTTCTTC
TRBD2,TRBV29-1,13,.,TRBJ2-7,CSVRGLAGYEQYF,TGCAGCGTTCGGGGACTAGCGGGTTACGAGCAGTACTTC
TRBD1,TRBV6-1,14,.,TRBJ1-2,CASSEETGVAGYTF,TGTGCCAGCAGTGAAGAGACAGGGGTCGCTGGCTACACCTTC
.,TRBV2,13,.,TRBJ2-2,CASREPTPGELFF,TGTGCCAGCAGGGAGCCTACCCCCGGGGAGCTGTTTTTT